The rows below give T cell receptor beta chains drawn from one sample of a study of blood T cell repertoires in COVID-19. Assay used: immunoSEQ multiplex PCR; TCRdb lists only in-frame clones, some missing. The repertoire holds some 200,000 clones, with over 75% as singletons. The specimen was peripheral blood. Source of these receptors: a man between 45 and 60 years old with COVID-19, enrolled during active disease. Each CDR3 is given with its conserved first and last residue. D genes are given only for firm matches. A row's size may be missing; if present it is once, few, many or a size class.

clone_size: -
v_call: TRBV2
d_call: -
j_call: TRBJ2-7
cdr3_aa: CASGRVYEQYF
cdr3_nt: TGTGCCAGCGGCAGGGTCTACGAGCAGTACTTC

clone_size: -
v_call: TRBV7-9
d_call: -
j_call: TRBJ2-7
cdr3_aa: CASSLVGRSAYEQYF
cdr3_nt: TGTGCCAGCAGCTTAGTTGGCAGATCCGCCTACGAGCAGTACTTC

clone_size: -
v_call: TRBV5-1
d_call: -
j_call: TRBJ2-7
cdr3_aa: CASSFSRGNSYEQYF
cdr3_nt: TGCGCCAGCAGCTTCAGCAGGGGCAACTCCTACGAGCAGTACTTC

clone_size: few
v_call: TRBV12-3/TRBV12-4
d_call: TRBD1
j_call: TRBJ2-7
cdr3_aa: CASSRGNYEQYF
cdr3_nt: TGTGCCAGTTCCAGGGGGAACTACGAGCAGTACTTC

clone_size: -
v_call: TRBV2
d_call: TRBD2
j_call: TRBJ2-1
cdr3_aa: CASTSGSSYNEQFF
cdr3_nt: TGTGCCAGCACCAGCGGGAGCTCCTACAATGAGCAGTTCTTC

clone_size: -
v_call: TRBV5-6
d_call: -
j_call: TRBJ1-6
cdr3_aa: CASSFFFFRRGGESPLHF
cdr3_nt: TGTGCCAGCAGCTTCTTTTTCTTTCGTCGCGGGGGAGAATCACCCCTCCACTTT

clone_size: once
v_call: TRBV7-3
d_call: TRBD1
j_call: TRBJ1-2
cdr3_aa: CASSLNGRGHGYTF
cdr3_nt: TGTGCCAGCAGCTTAAACGGCAGGGGGCACGGCTACACCTTC

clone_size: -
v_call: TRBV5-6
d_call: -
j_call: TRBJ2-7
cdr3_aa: CASSSGLNLPYEQYF
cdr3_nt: TGTGCCAGCAGCTCCGGACTCAATCTACCCTACGAGCAGTACTTC

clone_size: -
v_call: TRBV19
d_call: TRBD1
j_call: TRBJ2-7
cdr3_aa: CASSARQGTYEQYF
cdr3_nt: TGTGCCAGTAGTGCACGACAGGGGACCTACGAGCAGTACTTC

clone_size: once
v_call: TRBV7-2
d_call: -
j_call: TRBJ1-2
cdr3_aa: CASSLDGAVWGYTF
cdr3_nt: TGTGCCAGCAGCTTAGATGGGGCGGTTTGGGGCTACACCTTC

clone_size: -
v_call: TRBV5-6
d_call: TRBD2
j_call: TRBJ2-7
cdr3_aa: CASSWTSEHLPNEQYF
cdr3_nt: TGTGCCAGCAGCTGGACTAGCGAACACCTCCCTAACGAGCAGTACTTC

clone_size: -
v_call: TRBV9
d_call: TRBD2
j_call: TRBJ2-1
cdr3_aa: CASSIGLAELQFF
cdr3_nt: TGTGCCAGCAGCATTGGACTAGCGGAACTGCAGTTCTTC

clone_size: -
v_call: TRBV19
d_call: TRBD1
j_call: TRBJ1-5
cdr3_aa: CASSITGENSNQPQHF
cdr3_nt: TGTGCCAGTAGTATTACAGGGGAAAATAGCAATCAGCCCCAGCATTTT

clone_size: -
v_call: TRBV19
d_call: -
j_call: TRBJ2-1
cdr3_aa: CASTQSPRGSSYNEQFF
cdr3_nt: TGTGCCAGTACTCAAAGCCCCCGCGGAAGCTCCTACAATGAGCAGTTCTTC

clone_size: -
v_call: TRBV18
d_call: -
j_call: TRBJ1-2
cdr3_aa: CASSPPGVYGYTF
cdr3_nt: TGTGCCAGCTCACCACCAGGGGTCTATGGCTACACCTTC

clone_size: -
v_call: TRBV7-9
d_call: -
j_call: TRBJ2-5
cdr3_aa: CASSLEGRVGIQETQYF
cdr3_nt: TGTGCCAGCAGCTTAGAGGGCAGGGTGGGCATTCAAGAGACCCAGTACTTC

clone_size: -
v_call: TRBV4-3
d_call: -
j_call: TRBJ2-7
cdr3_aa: CASSRGLHYEQYF
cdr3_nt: TGCGCCAGCAGCCGAGGGCTCCACTACGAGCAGTACTTC

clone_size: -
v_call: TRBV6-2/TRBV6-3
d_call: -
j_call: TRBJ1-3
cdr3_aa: CASSYSSGSGNTIYF
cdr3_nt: TGTGCCAGCAGTTACTCGTCGGGGTCTGGAAACACCATATATTTT

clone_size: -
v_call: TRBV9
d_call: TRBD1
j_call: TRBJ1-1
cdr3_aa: CASSPGQVGNTEAFF
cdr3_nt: TGTGCCAGCAGCCCGGGACAGGTCGGGAACACTGAAGCTTTCTTT

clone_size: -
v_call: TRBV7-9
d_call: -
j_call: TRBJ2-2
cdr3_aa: CASSLPLGAYTGELFF
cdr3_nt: TGTGCCAGCAGCCTCCCCTTAGGGGCCTATACCGGGGAGCTGTTTTTT

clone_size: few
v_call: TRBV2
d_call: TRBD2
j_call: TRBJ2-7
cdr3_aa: CASEGASGYEQYF
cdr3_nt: TGTGCCAGCGAAGGTGCTAGCGGCTACGAGCAGTACTTC

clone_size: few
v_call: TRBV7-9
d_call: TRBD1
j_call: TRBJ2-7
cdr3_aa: CASSSKGQGAFAYEQYF
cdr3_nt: TGTGCCAGCAGCTCCAAAGGACAGGGGGCTTTTGCCTACGAGCAGTACTTC

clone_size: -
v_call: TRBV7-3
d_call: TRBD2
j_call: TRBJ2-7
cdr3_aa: CASSTTGGYEQYF
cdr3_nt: TGTGCCAGCAGTACGACGGGGGGCTACGAGCAGTACTTC

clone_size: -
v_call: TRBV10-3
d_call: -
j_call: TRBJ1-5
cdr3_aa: CAISSDRNQPQHF
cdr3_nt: TGTGCCATCAGCTCCGACAGGAATCAGCCCCAGCATTTT

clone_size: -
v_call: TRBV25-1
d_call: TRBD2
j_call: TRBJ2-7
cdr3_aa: CASSDTSGGEQYF
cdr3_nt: TGTGCCAGCAGTGATACTAGCGGGGGAGAGCAGTACTTC

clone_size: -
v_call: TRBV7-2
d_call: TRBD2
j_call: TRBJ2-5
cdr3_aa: CASSRGGETQYF
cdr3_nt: TGTGCCAGCAGCCGGGGGGGAGAGACCCAGTACTTC

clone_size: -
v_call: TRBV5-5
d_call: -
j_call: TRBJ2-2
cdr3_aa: CASSLKTENTGELFF
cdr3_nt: TGTGCCAGCAGCTTGAAGACTGAAAACACCGGGGAGCTGTTTTTT

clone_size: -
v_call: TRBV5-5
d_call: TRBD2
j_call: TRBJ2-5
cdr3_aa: CASSSGSGRRKETQYF
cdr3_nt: TGTGCCAGCAGCTCTGGCAGCGGGAGGCGGAAAGAGACCCAGTACTTC

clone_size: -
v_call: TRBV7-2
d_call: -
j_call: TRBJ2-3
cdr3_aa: CASSLVVLALSTDTQYF
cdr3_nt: TGTGCCAGCAGCTTAGTGGTTCTAGCGCTGAGCACAGATACGCAGTATTTT

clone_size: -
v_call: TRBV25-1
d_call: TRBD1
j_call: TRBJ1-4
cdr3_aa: CASSESSTGEEKLFF
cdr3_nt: TGTGCCAGCAGTGAAAGTTCGACAGGGGAAGAAAAACTGTTTTTT

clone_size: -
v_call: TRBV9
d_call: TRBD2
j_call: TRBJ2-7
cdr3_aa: CASSRTGAGSYEQYF
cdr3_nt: TGTGCCAGCAGCCGCACCGGAGCGGGGTCCTACGAGCAGTACTTC

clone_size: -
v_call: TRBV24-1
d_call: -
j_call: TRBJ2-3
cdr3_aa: CATSDSSKDTQYF
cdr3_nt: TGTGCCACCAGTGATTCATCCAAAGATACGCAGTATTTT

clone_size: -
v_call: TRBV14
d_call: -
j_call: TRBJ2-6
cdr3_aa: CASTGLTSNVLTF
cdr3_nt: TGTGCCAGCACGGGGTTGACCTCCAACGTCCTGACTTTC

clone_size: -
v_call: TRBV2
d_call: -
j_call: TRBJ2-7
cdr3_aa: CASRTPRERAYEQYF
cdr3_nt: TGTGCCAGCAGGACCCCCCGGGAGAGAGCCTACGAGCAGTACTTC

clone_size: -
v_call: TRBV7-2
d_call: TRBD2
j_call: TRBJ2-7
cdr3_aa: CASSPRGGLAGLNEQYF
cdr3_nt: TGTGCCAGCAGCCCCCGAGGCGGACTAGCGGGGTTGAACGAGCAGTACTTC

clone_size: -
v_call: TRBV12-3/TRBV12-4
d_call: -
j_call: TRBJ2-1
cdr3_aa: CASSLGPWNEQFF
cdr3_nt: TGTGCCAGCAGTTTAGGGCCCTGGAATGAGCAGTTCTTC

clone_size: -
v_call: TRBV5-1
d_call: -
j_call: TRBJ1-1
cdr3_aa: CASSLRVNTEAFF
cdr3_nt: TGCGCCAGCAGCTTGCGGGTGAACACTGAAGCTTTCTTT

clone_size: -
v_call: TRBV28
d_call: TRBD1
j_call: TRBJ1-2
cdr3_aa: CASSLDRVLGYTF
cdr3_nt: TGTGCCAGCAGTTTGGACAGGGTATTAGGCTACACCTTC

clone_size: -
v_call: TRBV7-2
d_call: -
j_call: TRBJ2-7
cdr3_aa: CASSFIYEQYF
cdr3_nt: TGTGCCAGCAGCTTTATCTACGAGCAGTACTTC

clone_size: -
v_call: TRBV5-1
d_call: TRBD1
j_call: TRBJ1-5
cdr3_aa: CASSSGQGEQPQHF
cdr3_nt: TGCGCCAGCAGCTCGGGACAGGGGGAACAGCCCCAGCATTTT

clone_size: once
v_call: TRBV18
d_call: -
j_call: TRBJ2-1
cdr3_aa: CASSPSFSLVGSRSYNEQFF
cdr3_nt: TGTGCCAGCTCACCAAGCTTTTCGTTAGTAGGCTCGAGGTCCTACAATGAGCAGTTCTTC

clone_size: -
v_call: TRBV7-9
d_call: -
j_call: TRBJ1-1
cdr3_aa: CASSLQGKNTEAFF
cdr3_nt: TGTGCCAGCAGCCTACAGGGTAAGAACACTGAAGCTTTCTTT

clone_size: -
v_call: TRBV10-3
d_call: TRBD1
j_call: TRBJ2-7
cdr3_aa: CAISGGTGGIIDEQYF
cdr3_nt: TGTGCCATCAGTGGGGGGACAGGGGGCATCATCGACGAGCAGTACTTC

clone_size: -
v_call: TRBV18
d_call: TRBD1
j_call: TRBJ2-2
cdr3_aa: CASSPTDVGQGFTGELFF
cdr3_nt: TGTGCCAGCTCACCCACCGACGTGGGACAGGGGTTCACCGGGGAGCTGTTTTTT

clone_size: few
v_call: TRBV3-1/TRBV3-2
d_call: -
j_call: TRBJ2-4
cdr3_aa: CASSQRGARDIQYF
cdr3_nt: TGTGCCAGCAGCCAACGGGGGGCTCGGGACATTCAGTACTTC

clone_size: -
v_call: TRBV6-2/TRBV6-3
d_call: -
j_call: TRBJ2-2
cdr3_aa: CASSYSIGRGAENTGELFF
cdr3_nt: TGTGCCAGCAGTTACTCGATTGGTCGGGGGGCGGAGAACACCGGGGAGCTGTTTTTT

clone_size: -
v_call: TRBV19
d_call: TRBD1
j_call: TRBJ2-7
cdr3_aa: CATGTQGRGYEQYF
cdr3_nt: TGTGCCACCGGCACACAGGGGCGAGGCTACGAGCAGTACTTC

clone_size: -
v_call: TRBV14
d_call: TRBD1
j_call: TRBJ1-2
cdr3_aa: CASSHRTGGGYGYTF
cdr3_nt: TGTGCCAGCAGCCATAGGACAGGGGGCGGATATGGCTACACCTTC

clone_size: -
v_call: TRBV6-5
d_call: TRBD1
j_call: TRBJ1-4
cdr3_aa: CATTRDSNEKLFF
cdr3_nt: TGTGCCACCACCCGGGACAGCAATGAAAAACTGTTTTTT

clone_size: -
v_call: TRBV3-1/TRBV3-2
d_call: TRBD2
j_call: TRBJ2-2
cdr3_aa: CASNLRSGGGTGELFF
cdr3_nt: TGTGCCAGCAACCTTCGAAGCGGGGGGGGTACCGGGGAGCTGTTTTTT

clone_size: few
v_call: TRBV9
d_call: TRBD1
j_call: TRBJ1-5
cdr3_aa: CASSVEGQDNQPQHF
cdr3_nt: TGTGCCAGCAGCGTAGAGGGACAGGACAATCAGCCCCAGCATTTT

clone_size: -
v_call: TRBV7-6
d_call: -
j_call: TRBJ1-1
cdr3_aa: CASSLGQGLNTEAFF
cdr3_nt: TGTGCCAGCAGCTTAGGGCAGGGTTTGAACACTGAAGCTTTCTTT

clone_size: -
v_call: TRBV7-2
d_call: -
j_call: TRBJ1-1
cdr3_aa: CASGSLQVNTEAFF
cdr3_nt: TGTGCCAGCGGCAGTCTACAGGTGAACACTGAAGCTTTCTTT

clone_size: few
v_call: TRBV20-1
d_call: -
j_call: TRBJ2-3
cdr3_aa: CSASLWGGAPDTQYF
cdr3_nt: TGCAGTGCTAGTCTCTGGGGGGGGGCCCCAGATACGCAGTATTTT

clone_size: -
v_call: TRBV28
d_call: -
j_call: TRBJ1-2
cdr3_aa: CAIKGQNYGYTF
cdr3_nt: TGTGCCATTAAGGGACAAAACTATGGCTACACCTTC

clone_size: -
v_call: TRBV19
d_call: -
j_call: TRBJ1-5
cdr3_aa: CASSIQDINQPQHF
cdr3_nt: TGTGCCAGTAGTATACAGGACATAAATCAGCCCCAGCATTTT

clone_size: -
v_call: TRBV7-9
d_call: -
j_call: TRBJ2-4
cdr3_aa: CASSPPQDIQYF
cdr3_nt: TGTGCCAGCAGCCCCCCCCAGGACATTCAGTACTTC